This entry features one T cell receptor beta chain sequence. Its antigen is not identified. Produced via immunoSEQ multiplex PCR; TCRdb's table is partial and in-frame only. The sample has over 400,000 clones, about nine tenths seen once. CDR3 length: 13 amino acids. V was shortened by 3 bases and J by 10 bases, with 13 bases between the two germline ends. Germline CDR1 DFQATT, CDR2 SNEGSKA (reference sequence). This sample was included in a study of Ad26.COV2.S vaccination and SARS-CoV-2 variants. Study conclusions and caveats: Possible underestimation of total T cell responses by the TCR breadth and depth analyses was noted.

Indicated treatment: around 19 received Ad26.COV2.S at low or high dose, single or two shots; five or six received placebo; per-sample allocation not given. Sampling took place 63 days after the first vaccine or placebo injection. The sample was peripheral blood, taken in a trial of Ad26.COV2.S vaccine versus placebo. This chain connects TRBV20-1 to TRBJ1-6; D call uncertain. This receptor was taken from a person aged 18 to 65 who received the Ad26.COV2.S COVID-19 vaccine or a placebo. The CDR3 DNA reads as TGCAGTGCTAGTACGGGTTCTAAATCACCCCTCCACTTT. It encodes CSASTGSKSPLHF.